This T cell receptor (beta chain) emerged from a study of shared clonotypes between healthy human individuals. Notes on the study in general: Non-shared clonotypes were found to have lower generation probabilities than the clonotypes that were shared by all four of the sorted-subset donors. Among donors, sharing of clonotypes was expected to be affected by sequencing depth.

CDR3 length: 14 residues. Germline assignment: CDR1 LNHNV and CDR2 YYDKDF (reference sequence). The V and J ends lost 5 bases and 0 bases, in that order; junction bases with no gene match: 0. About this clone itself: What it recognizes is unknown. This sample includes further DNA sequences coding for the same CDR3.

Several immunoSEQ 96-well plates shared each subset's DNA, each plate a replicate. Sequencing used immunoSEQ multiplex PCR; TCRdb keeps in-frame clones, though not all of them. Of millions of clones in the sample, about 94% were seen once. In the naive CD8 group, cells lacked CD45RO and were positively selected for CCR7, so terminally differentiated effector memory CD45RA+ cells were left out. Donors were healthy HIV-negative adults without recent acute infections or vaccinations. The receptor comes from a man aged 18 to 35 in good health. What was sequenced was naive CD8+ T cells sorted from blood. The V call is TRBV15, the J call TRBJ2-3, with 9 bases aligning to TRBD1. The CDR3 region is CATSGQGSTDTQYF. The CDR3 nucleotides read TGTGCCACCAGCGGACAGGGGAGCACAGATACGCAGTATTTT.